These 19 T cell receptor beta chains were sequenced from one sample in a study of blood T cell repertoires in COVID-19 (dated by TCRdb to about 2020). The method was the immunoSEQ multiplex PCR assay. Held by TCRdb, this immuneACCESS table contains in-frame sequences only and omits some clones. Under half of the omission traces to an unresolved V gene where checked; the cause of the rest is unknown. This sample is represented by around 330,000 clones; about 89% of them were singletons. 9.5% of the sample is in the top ten clones. Sequencing input: PBMCs or T cells enriched from blood (not recorded which). These receptors originate from a middle-aged woman who had recovered from COVID-19.

The chain links TRBV9 to TRBJ1-1; TRBD1 matches at 9 bases. The CDR3 sequence is 15 residues long. CDR1 is SGDLS and CDR2 is YYNGEE in the germline V gene. After removal of 3 bases from V and 1 base from J, the junction contained 4 bases not matched to a gene. The CDR3, as DNA: TGTGCCAGCAGCGCACAGACAGGGGGGAACACTGAAGCTTTCTTT. This translates into CASSAQTGGNTEAFF.

The gene calls are TRBV6-5 and TRBJ1-2, with D possibly matching TRBD1 (6 bases). Germline V gives CDR1 MNHEY, CDR2 SVGAGI. There are 13 residues in the CDR3. Between the trimmed V and J ends, which lost 2 bases and 7 bases, there was a span of 11 bases. CDR3: CASSYGQGTGYTF. Written as DNA, the CDR3 is TGTGCCAGCAGTTACGGGCAGGGGACTGGCTACACCTTC.

V is TRBV4-3 and J is TRBJ2-3; weak D call: TRBD2 (6 bases). CDR1 and CDR2 (germline): LGHNA, YSLEER. The CDR3 totals 14 residues. Trimming cost V 4 bases and J 2 bases, with 10 bases left between them. CDR3 nucleotide sequence: TGCGCCAGCAGCCCTCGGGAGTTCACAGATACGCAGTATTTT. It codes for CASSPREFTDTQYF.

The chain links TRBV18 to TRBJ2-2; D is ambiguous. The germline gives CDR1 KGHSH, CDR2 LQKENI. Trimming shortened V by 0 bases and J by 4 bases, and 12 bases separated the two germline ends. The CDR3 has 16 residues. The CDR3 protein is CASSPPNLIPTGELFF. The CDR3 region has the DNA TGTGCCAGCTCACCACCGAACTTGATACCCACCGGGGAGCTGTTTTTT.

V is TRBV7-2 and J is TRBJ1-5; the match to TRBD1 covers 7 bases. CDR3 size: 16 residues. The V gene's germline CDR1 is SGHTA and CDR2 FQGNSA. The trim removed 0 bases at V and 1 base at J, leaving 3 bases unmatched. The CDR3 reads CASSLAGGMSNQPQHF. The CDR3 DNA follows: TGTGCCAGCAGCTTAGCAGGGGGCATGAGCAATCAGCCCCAGCATTTT.

The chain employs TRBV7-3 and TRBJ2-3, with a weak D call TRBD2 (6 bases). This CDR3 is 15 amino acids long. V gave up 4 bases and J gave up 2 bases, with 13 bases separating them. Germline lookup yields CDR1 SGHTA and CDR2 FQGTGA. CDR3 protein: CASSSMGGNTDTQYF. The CDR3 DNA follows: TGTGCCAGCAGCTCAATGGGAGGAAACACAGATACGCAGTATTTT.

The chain couples TRBV29-1 to TRBJ1-2, with TRBD1 identical over 11 bases. Germline-derived CDR1 and CDR2 are SQVTM and ANQGSEA. J gave up 3 bases and V 5 bases, and 11 bases lay outside the gene matches. The CDR3 runs to 16 residues. The CDR3 region is CSVPLSPGQGDYGYTF. The CDR3, as DNA: TGCAGCGTTCCTCTATCCCCGGGACAGGGGGACTATGGCTACACCTTC.

The chain employs TRBV9 and TRBJ2-7; D is ambiguous. CDR1 SGDLS and CDR2 YYNGEE come from the germline V gene. This CDR3 contains 15 residues. Trimming left V 0 bases short and J 3 bases short, with 13 bases between. The DNA of the CDR3 is TGTGCCAGCAGCGTAGGAAGTGGGCAGCTCTACGAGCAGTACTTC. Translating gives CASSVGSGQLYEQYF.

V usage is TRBV27 and J usage is TRBJ2-3; weak D call: TRBD2 (5 bases). V was shortened by 7 bases and J by 4 bases, with 12 bases between the two germline ends. The CDR3 runs 13 residues. The germline CDR1 and CDR2 sequences are MNHEY and SMNVEV (reference sequence). The CDR3 sequence is CASNGLGADTQYF. The CDR3 bases are TGTGCCAGCAACGGACTGGGCGCAGATACGCAGTATTTT.

The V call is TRBV7-9, the J call TRBJ1-2, with 8 bases matching TRBD1. CDR1 is SEHNR, CDR2 FQNEAQ, per germline (reference sequence). The CDR3 sequence is 17 residues long. Trimming removed 1 base from V and 2 bases from J; junction bases left unmatched: 9. The CDR3 reads CASSLGKGTGMNYGYTF. In nucleotides, the CDR3 is TGTGCCAGCAGCTTAGGGAAGGGGACAGGAATGAACTATGGCTACACCTTC.

The genes are TRBV27 and TRBJ2-1; 8 nucleotides match TRBD1. With V trimmed by 6 bases and J by 6 bases, 13 bases remained unmatched. Germline CDR1 MNHEY, CDR2 SMNVEV (reference sequence). This CDR3 contains 16 residues. The CDR3 region is CASSLARGPSGNEQFF. The CDR3 region has the DNA TGTGCCAGCAGCCTCGCCAGGGGGCCCTCTGGCAATGAGCAGTTCTTC.

CDR3 loop: CASAGTATRNSPLHF. The CDR3 DNA sequence: TGTGCCAGCGCCGGGACAGCCACCCGTAATTCACCCCTCCACTTT. The chain uses TRBV6-5 and TRBJ1-6, with 7 bases matching TRBD1. The germline CDR1 and CDR2 sequences are MNHEY and SVGAGI. The CDR3 has 15 residues. V shed 8 bases, J shed 6 bases, and the junction held 10 bases outside the gene matches.

The rearrangement joins TRBV10-3 to TRBJ2-7, with D possibly being TRBD2 (6 bases). The germline V and J ends were trimmed by 7 bases and 2 bases, with 12 bases remaining between them. Germline CDR1 reads ENHRY; CDR2 reads SYGVKD. The length of the CDR3 is 13 residues. This chain's CDR3 is CAIMGSGAYEQYF. For the CDR3, the DNA is TGTGCCATCATGGGTAGCGGTGCCTACGAGCAGTACTTC.

The chain carries TRBV4-1 and TRBJ2-2; 12 bases align to TRBD2. Germline V gene data show CDR1 as MGHRA and CDR2 as YSYEKL. The CDR3 has 20 amino acids. The trim removed 0 bases at V and 7 bases at J, leaving 15 bases unmatched. The CDR3: CASSQERGLAGGPSDGELFF. DNA for the CDR3: TGCGCCAGCAGCCAAGAAAGGGGGCTAGCGGGAGGGCCGAGTGACGGGGAGCTGTTTTTT.

V usage is TRBV5-1 and J usage is TRBJ2-3; 12 bases map to TRBD2. The CDR3 contains 14 residues. Unmatched junction bases numbered 4, after V lost 5 bases and J lost 6 bases. Germline-derived CDR1 and CDR2 are SGHRS and YFSETQ. CDR3 residues: CASRPSGGADTQYF. CDR3 in DNA: TGCGCCAGCAGGCCTAGCGGGGGGGCTGATACGCAGTATTTT.

The CDR3 DNA follows: TGTGCCAGCAGCAAAGCGCTTGTGACATCACCGGCGGGCTACACCTTC. It yields the protein CASSKALVTSPAGYTF. This chain links TRBV21-1 with TRBJ1-2; the table's D call TRBD1 went unverified against the DNA. TRBV21-1 is deemed a pseudogene. The CDR3 extends over 16 amino acids.

V gene TRBV19 combines with J gene TRBJ1-3; D is uncertain. Trimming cost V 4 bases and J 0 bases, with 22 bases left between them. Germline loops: CDR1 LNHDA, CDR2 SQIVND (reference sequence). The length of the CDR3 is 19 residues. DNA for the CDR3: TGTGCCAGTAGTACCCTAGCGCATCGGGCCGGCAACTCTGGAAACACCATATATTTT. Translated, it gives CASSTLAHRAGNSGNTIYF.

The chain joins TRBV10-1 to TRBJ2-1; 11 positions match TRBD2. The CDR3 is 15 amino acids. Germline V gene sequence: CDR1 WNHNN, CDR2 SYGVQD (reference sequence). V dropped 6 bases and J dropped 8; count of bases not matched to a gene: 9. The CDR3 DNA reads TGCGCCAGCAGGGCTAGCGGGGGGCCGTTTGATGAGCAGTTCTTC. Residues: CASRASGGPFDEQFF.

The chain has TRBV4-3 and TRBJ2-1; tentatively, D is TRBD1 (7 bases). Deletions cut 3 bases from V and 5 bases from J, with 17 bases between. The CDR3 extends over 16 amino acids. CDR1 LGHNA and CDR2 YSLEER come from the germline V gene. CDR3 protein: CASSHAVGGGHNEQFF. DNA for the CDR3: TGCGCCAGCAGCCACGCAGTCGGAGGGGGCCACAATGAGCAGTTCTTC.